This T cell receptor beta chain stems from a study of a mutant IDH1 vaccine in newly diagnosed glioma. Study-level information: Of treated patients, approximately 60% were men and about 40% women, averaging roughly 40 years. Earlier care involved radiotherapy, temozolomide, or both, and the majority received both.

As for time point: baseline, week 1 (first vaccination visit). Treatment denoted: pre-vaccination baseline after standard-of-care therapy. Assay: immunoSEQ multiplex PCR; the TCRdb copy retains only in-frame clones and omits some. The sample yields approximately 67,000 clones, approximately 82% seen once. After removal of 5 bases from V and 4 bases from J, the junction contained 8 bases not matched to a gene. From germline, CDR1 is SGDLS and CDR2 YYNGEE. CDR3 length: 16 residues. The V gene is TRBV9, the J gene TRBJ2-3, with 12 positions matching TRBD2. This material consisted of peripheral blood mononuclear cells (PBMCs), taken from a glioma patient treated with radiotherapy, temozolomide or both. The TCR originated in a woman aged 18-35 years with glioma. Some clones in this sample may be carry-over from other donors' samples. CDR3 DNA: TGTGCCAGCAGTCTAGCGGGGGGGCTTTCAGCAGATACGCAGTATTTT. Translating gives CASSLAGGLSADTQYF.